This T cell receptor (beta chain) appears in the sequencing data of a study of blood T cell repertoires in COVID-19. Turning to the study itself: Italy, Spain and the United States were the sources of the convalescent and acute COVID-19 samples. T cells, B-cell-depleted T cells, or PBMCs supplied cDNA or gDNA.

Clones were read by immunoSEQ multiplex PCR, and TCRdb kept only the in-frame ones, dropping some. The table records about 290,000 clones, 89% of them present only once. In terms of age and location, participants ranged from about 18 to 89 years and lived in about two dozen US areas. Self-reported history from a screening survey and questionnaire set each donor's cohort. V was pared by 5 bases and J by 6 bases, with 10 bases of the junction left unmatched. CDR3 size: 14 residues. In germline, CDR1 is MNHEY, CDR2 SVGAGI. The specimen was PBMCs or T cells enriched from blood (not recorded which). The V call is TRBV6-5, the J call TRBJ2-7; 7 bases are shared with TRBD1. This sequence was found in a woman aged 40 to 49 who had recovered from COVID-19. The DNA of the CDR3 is TGTGCCAGCAGTCTCGGGACAGTTAACTTCGAGCAGTACTTC. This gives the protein CASSLGTVNFEQYF.